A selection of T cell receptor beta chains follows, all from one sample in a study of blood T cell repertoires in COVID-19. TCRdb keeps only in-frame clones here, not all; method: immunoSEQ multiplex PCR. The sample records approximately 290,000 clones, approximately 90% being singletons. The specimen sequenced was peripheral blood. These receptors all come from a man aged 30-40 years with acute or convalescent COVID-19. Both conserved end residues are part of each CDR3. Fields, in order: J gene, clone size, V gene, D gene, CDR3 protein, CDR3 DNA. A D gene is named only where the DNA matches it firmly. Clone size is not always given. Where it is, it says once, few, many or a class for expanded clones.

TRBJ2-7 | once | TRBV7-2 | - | CASTSSTSAAYEQYF | TGTGCCAGCACCTCCTCTACCTCCGCGGCCTACGAGCAGTACTTC
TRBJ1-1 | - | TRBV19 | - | CASNAGTRFTEAFF | TGTGCCAGTAACGCCGGGACACGGTTCACTGAAGCTTTCTTT
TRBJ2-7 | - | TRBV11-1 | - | CASSFAETAEQYF | TGTGCCAGCAGCTTCGCCGAGACAGCCGAGCAGTACTTC
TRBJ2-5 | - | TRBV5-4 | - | CASSGGGGKETQYF | TGTGCCAGCAGCGGGGGGGGCGGGAAAGAGACCCAGTACTTC
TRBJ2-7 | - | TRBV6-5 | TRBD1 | CASSPGTGTPYEQYF | TGTGCCAGCAGTCCCGGGACAGGGACCCCCTACGAGCAGTACTTC
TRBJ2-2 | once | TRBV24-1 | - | CATSERRGGELFF | TGTGCCACCAGTGAAAGGCGCGGCGGGGAGCTGTTTTTT
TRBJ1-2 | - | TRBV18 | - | CASSPSRGRGYTF | TGTGCCAGCTCACCGTCCAGGGGACGAGGCTACACCTTC
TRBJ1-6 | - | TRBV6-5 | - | CASSYSSNSPLHF | TGTGCCAGCAGTTACTCATCGAATTCACCCCTCCACTTT
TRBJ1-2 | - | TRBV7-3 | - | CASSLVGVEGYTF | TGTGCCAGCAGCTTAGTCGGGGTCGAAGGCTACACCTTC
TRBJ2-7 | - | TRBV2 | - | CASSEIPVAGARYEQYF | TGTGCCAGCAGTGAGATTCCTGTGGCGGGGGCTCGCTACGAGCAGTACTTC